There are a few counts of the clone carrying this T cell receptor (beta chain). Its antigen is undetermined. Germline V lookup: CDR1 LGHNT, CDR2 FRNRAP. This CDR3 contains 16 residues. The V and J ends lost 3 bases and 4 bases respectively, with 15 bases between them. The data were obtained in a study of cytomegalovirus exposure and HLA in healthy donors. Study results and caveats: Productive status was seen about 90% or about 30% of the time for most TCR beta V segments in an earlier analysis. In a later analysis, V- and J-gene trimming of beta chains associated with a DCLRE1C missense variant, replicated independently. The dataset shows that most TCR sequences were rare, while some public TCRs occurred in many donors. An Asian-associated ancestry cluster reportedly showed fewer N-insertions than the roughly 670-donor mean in a later analysis.

The PCR employed 60 Vbeta primers together with 13 Jbeta primers. TCRdb's copy holds only in-frame clones and misses some; the assay was immunoSEQ multiplex PCR. The data hold about 130,000 clones, with 80% to 90% observed a single time. Sequencing was carried out using PBMCs. The rearrangement uses TRBV12-5 and TRBJ2-2; no clear D. This clonotype was sampled from a woman aged 25 to 45 in good health and CMV-seronegative. DNA for the CDR3: TGTGCTAGTGGTTTCCTGGAGAAGGTAGTCACCGGGGAGCTGTTTTTT. It codes for CASGFLEKVVTGELFF.